This T cell receptor (beta chain) was sequenced in a study of blood T cell repertoires in COVID-19. Across the study: Italy, Spain and the United States were the sources of the convalescent and acute COVID-19 samples. Sample material is recorded as cDNA or gDNA derived from T cells, B-cell-depleted T cells, or PBMCs.

Per the study methods: Amplification of reference gene primers was used by the study to estimate nucleated cell counts. Assay: immunoSEQ multiplex PCR; the TCRdb copy retains only in-frame clones and omits some. The D gene and trimming were derived from the DNA, and the V and J assignments and clone size from that table. Of fewer than 200,000 clones listed, about 80% are singletons. Per germline, CDR1 MNHEY and CDR2 SMNVEV (reference sequence). The CDR3 loop spans 14 amino acids. Trimming removed 2 bases from V and 5 bases from J, with 7 bases in between. Sequenced input: peripheral blood. The receptor was derived from a woman aged 70-85 years with acute or convalescent COVID-19. V usage is TRBV27 and J usage is TRBJ1-6, with a tentative D call TRBD1 (6 bases). The CDR3 region has the DNA TGTGCCAGCAGTTTAGGACAGAATAATTCACCCCTCCACTTT. This gives the protein CASSLGQNNSPLHF.